The table lists the clone carrying this T cell receptor (beta chain) with a few counts. As yet, its antigen is unknown. These data belong to a study of human T cells and chemical hapten exposure. Study-wide background: Patients received weekly diphenylcyclopropenone doses to the scalp throughout the approximately 23-week study. Small pooled library volume differences chiefly drove per-sample TCR yield variation.

Via MiXCR, TCRdb re-called the RACE reads, giving one row per CDR3 protein. The profile shows about 190,000 distinct CDR3 sequences, about 22% of them singletons. Germline assignment: CDR1 SQVTM and CDR2 ANQGSEA. This CDR3 has 18 residues. V dropped 5 bases and J dropped 1; count of bases not matched to a gene: 17. The time point here: patch test 3, about 24 weeks after DPC sensitization. The treatment: therapeutic diphenylcyclopropenone sensitization with weekly scalp DPC. Study observations and caveats: Expanded TCRs formed significantly more large CDR3 similarity clusters than controls. Sensitization with DPC brought no change to TCRs above 1 in 1000 in frequency.

This sequence joins TRBV29-1 and TRBJ2-5, with TRBD2 identical over 9 bases. Sequencing used whole blood, obtained in connection with sensitization to the hapten diphenylcyclopropenone (DPC). This TCR was sampled from a woman in her thirties or forties with alopecia areata. Some clones in this sample may be carry-over from other donors' samples. CDR3 amino acids: CSVLPSGDERHPQETQYF. The CDR3 DNA reads as TGCAGCGTTCTTCCTAGCGGGGATGAGAGGCACCCCCAAGAGACCCAGTACTTC.